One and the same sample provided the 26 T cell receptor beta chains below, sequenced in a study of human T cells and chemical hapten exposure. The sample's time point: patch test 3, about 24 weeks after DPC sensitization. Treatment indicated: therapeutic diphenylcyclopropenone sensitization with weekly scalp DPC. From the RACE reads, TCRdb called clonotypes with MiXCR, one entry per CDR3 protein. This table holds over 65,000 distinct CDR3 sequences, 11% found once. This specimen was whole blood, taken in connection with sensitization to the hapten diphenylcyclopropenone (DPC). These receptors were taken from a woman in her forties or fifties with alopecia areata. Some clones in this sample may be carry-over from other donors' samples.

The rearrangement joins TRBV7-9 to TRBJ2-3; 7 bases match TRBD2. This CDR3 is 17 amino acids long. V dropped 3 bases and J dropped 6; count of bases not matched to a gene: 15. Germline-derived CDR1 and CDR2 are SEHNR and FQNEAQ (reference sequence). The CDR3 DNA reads TGTGCCAGCAGCTTCTCAACGGGACTACACGCAAGGGATACGCAGTATTTT. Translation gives CASSFSTGLHARDTQYF. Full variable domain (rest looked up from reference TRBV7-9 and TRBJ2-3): DTGVSQNPRHKITKRGQNVTFRCDPISEHNRLYWYRQTLGQGPEFLTYFQNEAQLEKSRLLSDRFSAERPKGSFSTLEIQRTEQGDSAMYLCASSFSTGLHARDTQYFGPGTRLTVL.

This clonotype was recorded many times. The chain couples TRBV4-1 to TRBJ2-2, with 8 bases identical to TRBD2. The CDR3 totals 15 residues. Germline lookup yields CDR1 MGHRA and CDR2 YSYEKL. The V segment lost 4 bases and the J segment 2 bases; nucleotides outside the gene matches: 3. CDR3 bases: TGCGCCAGCAGCCCAGCGGGGGTCAACACCGGGGAGCTGTTTTTT. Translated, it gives CASSPAGVNTGELFF.

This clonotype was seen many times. The CDR3 loop reads CASSKDPGKYGYTF. CDR3 nucleotide sequence: TGTGCCAGCAGCAAAGATCCAGGGAAGTATGGCTACACCTTC. The chain employs TRBV21-1 and TRBJ1-2; the table's D call, TRBD1, was not checked against the DNA. TRBV21-1 is deemed a pseudogene. The CDR3 has 14 amino acids.

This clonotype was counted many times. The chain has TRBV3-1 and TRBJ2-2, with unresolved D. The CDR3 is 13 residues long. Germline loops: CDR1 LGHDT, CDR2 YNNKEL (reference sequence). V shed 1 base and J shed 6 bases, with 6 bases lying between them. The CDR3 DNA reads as TGTGCCAGCAGCCAAGGCCTCCCCGGGGAGCTGTTTTTT. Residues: CASSQGLPGELFF. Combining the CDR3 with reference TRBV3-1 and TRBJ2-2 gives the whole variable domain DTAVSQTPKYLVTQMGNDKSIKCEQNLGHDTMYWYKQDSKKFLKIMFSYNNKELIINETVPNRFSPKSPDKAHLNLHINSLELGDSAVYFCASSQGLPGELFFGEGSRLTVL.

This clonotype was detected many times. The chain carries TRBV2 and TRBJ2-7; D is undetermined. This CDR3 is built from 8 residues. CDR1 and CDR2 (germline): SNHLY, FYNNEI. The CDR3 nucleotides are TGTGCTTCCTACGAGCAGTACTTC. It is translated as CASYEQYF.

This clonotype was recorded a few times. The CDR3 is CSARADRTYNEQFF. As DNA, the CDR3 is TGCAGTGCTAGAGCGGACCGAACATACAATGAGCAGTTCTTC. The gene calls are TRBV20-1 and TRBJ2-1; D is undetermined. With 1 base removed from V and 4 bases from J, the gap between germline ends came to 11 bases. Germline assignment: CDR1 DFQATT and CDR2 SNEGSKA (reference sequence). The CDR3 is 14 residues long.

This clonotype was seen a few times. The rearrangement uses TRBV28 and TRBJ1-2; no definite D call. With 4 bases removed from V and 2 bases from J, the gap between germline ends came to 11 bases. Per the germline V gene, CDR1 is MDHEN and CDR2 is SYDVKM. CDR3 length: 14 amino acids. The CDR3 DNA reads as TGTGCCAGCAGTTCCCCCCACCTAAACTATGGCTACACCTTC. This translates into CASSSPHLNYGYTF.

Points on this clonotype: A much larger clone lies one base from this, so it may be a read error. For the CDR3, the DNA is TGTGCCAACAGTTCGGGGGATCGGATAGCTTTCTTT. Its protein is CANSSGDRIAFF. This chain connects TRBV28 to TRBJ1-1, with D possibly TRBD1 on 5 matching bases. Germline V gene sequence: CDR1 MDHEN, CDR2 SYDVKM. The CDR3 contains 12 residues.

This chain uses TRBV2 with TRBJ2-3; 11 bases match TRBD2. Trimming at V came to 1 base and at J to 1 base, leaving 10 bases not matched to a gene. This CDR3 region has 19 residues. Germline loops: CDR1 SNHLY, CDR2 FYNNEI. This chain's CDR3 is CASSEDHPGTSGGTDTQYF. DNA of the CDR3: TGTGCCAGCAGTGAAGACCACCCCGGGACTAGCGGTGGCACAGATACGCAGTATTTT.

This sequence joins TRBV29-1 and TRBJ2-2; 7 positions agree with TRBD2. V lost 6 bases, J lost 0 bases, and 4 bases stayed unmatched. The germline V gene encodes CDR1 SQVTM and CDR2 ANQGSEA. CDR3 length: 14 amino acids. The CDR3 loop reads CSVRSGANTGELFF. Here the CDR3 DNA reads TGCAGCGTAAGGAGCGGGGCGAACACCGGGGAGCTGTTTTTT.

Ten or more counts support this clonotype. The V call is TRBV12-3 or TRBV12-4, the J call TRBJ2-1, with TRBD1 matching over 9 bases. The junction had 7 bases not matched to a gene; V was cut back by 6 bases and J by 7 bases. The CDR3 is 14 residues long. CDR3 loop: CASRPGQGGNEQFF. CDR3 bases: TGTGCCAGCAGACCGGGACAGGGAGGAAATGAGCAGTTCTTC.

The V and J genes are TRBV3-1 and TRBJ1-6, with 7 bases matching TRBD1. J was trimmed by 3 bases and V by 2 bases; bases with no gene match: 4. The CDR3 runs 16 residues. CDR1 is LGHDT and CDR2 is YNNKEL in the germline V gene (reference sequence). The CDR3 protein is CASSQLGTVYNSPLHF. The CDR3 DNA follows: TGTGCCAGCAGCCAACTCGGGACAGTCTATAATTCACCCCTCCACTTT.

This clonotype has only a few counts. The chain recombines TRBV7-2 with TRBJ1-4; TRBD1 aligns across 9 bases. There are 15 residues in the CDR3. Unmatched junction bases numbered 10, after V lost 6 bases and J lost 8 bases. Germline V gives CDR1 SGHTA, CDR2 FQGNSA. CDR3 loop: CASSWSGTGYEKLFF. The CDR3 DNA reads TGTGCCAGCAGTTGGTCCGGGACAGGGTACGAAAAACTGTTTTTT.

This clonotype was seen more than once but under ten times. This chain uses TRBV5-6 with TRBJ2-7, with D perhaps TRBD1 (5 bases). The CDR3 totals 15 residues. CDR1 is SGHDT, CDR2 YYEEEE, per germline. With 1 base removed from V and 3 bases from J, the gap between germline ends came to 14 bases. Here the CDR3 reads CASSLSPDTGYEQYF. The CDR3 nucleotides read TGTGCCAGCAGCTTGAGTCCGGACACTGGCTACGAGCAGTACTTC.

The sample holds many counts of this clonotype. CDR3 region: CASSFTGTNTDTQYF. In DNA, the CDR3 is TGTGCCAGCAGCTTTACCGGGACCAACACAGATACGCAGTATTTT. The chain uses TRBV7-2 and TRBJ2-3; D possibly uses TRBD1 or TRBD2 (5 bases each). V lost 3 bases and J lost 2, with 12 bases in between. The CDR3 runs to 15 residues. CDR1 and CDR2 from the germline V gene are SGHTA and FQGNSA.

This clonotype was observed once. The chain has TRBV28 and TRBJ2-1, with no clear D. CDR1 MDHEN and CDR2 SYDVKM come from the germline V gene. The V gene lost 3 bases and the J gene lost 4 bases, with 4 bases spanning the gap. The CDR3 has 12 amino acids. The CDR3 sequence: CASSLEYNEQFF. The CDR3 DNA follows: TGTGCCAGCAGTTTGGAATACAATGAGCAGTTCTTC.

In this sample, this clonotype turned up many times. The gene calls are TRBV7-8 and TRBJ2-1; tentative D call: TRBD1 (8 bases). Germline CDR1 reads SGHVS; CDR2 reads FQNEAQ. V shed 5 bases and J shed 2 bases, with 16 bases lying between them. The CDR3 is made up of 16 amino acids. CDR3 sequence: CASSPYRGGTYNEQFF. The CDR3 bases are TGTGCCAGCAGCCCATACAGGGGGGGTACCTACAATGAGCAGTTCTTC.

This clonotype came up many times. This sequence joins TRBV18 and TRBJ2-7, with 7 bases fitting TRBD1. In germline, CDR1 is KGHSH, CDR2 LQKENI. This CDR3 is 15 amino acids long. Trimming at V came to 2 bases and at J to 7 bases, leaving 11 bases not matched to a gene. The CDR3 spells CASSPWTGPLREQYF. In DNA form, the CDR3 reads TGTGCCAGCTCACCATGGACAGGCCCCCTACGGGAGCAGTACTTC.

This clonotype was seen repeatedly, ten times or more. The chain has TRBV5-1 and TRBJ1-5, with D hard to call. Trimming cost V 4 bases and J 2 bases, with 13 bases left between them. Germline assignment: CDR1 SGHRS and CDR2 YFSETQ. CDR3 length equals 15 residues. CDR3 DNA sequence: TGCGCCAGCAGCCAAGGGCCTCCTGGCAATCAGCCCCAGCATTTT. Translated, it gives CASSQGPPGNQPQHF.

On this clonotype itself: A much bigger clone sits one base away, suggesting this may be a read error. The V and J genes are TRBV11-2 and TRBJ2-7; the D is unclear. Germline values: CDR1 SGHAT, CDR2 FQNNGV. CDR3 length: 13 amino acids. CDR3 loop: CAGSLGPRYEQYF. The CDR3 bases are TGTGCCGGCAGCTTAGGGCCCAGATACGAGCAGTACTTC.

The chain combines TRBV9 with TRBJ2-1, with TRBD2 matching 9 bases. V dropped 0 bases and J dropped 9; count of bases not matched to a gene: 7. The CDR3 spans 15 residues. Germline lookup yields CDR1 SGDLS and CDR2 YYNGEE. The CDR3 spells CASSVARLAGIEQFF. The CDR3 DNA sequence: TGTGCCAGCAGCGTAGCCCGGCTAGCGGGAATTGAGCAGTTCTTC.

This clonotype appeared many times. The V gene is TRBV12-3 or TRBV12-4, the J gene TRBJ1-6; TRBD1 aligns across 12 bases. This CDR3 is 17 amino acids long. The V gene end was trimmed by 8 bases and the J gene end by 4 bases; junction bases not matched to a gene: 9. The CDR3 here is CASLRGQGASYNSPLHF. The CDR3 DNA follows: TGTGCCAGCTTGAGGGGACAGGGGGCGTCATATAATTCACCCCTCCACTTT.

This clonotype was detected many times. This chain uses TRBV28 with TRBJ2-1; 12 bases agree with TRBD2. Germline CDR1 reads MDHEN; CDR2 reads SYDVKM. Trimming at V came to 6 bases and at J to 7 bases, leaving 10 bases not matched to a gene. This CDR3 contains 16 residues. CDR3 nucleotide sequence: TGTGCCAGCAGGACCCTAGCGGGGGGGTTGTATAATGAGCAGTTCTTC. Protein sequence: CASRTLAGGLYNEQFF.

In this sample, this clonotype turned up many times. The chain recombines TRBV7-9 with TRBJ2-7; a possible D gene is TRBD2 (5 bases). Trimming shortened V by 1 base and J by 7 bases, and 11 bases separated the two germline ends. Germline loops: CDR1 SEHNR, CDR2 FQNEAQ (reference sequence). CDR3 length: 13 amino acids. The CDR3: CASSLDARGEQYF. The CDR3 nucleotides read TGTGCCAGCAGCTTAGATGCCCGAGGGGAGCAGTACTTC.

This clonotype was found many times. The CDR3 is CASSYSLAGGYEQYF. The CDR3 region has the DNA TGTGCCAGCAGTTACTCGTTAGCGGGGGGTTACGAGCAGTACTTC. This chain uses TRBV6-5 with TRBJ2-7; 10 nucleotides line up with TRBD2. Trimming removed 0 bases from V and 4 bases from J; junction bases left unmatched: 3. The CDR3 has 15 amino acids. Germline assignment: CDR1 MNHEY and CDR2 SVGAGI.

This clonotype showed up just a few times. CDR3 nucleotide sequence: TGTGCCAGCAGCCAAAGAGGGAACGGGTACTTC. It is translated as CASSQRGNGYF. The rearrangement links TRBV28 to TRBJ2-5; D is perhaps TRBD2 (5 bases). In germline, CDR1 is MDHEN, CDR2 SYDVKM. This CDR3 has 11 amino acids. The V end lost 6 bases, the J end lost 13 bases, and 15 bases lay between the germline ends.